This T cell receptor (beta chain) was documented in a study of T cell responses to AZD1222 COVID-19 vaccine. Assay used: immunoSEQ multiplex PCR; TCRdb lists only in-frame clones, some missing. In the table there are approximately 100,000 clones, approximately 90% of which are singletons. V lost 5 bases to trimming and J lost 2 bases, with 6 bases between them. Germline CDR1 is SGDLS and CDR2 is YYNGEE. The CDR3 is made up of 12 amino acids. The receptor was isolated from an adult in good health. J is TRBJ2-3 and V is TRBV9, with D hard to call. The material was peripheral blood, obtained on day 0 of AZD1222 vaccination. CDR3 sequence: CASSRNTDTQYF. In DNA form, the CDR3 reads TGTGCCAGCAGTAGAAACACAGATACGCAGTATTTT.